The clone carrying this TCR beta chain came up many times. Its antigen remains unidentified. Unique molecular identifiers were attached to individual cDNA molecules. One entry per CDR3 protein results from TCRdb running MiXCR on the 5' RACE reads. The sample records tens of thousands of distinct CDR3 sequences, 10% to 15% being singletons. This specimen comes from a study of early T cells in non-severe SARS-CoV-2 infection. Study at large: Whole-blood bulk RNA, unsorted, was sequenced, and chains were unpaired.

Findings and caveats of the study: In VDJdb matching, anti-spike CD8 responses were favored while private and CD4 specificities went missing.

This receptor was identified in an adult who was a healthcare worker with PCR-confirmed SARS-CoV-2 infection or an uninfected control (not recorded which). Material: whole blood.

The CDR3, as DNA: TGTGCCAGCAGTATCGATCCGGGACAGTGGGGGCGACCTGCAACTAATGAAAAACTGTTTTTT. Translation: CASSIDPGQWGRPATNEKLFF. This chain links TRBV12-3 or TRBV12-4 with TRBJ1-4, with 7 bases lining up with TRBD1. The length of the CDR3 is 21 residues. The junction had 21 bases not matched to a gene; V was cut back by 5 bases and J by 0 bases.